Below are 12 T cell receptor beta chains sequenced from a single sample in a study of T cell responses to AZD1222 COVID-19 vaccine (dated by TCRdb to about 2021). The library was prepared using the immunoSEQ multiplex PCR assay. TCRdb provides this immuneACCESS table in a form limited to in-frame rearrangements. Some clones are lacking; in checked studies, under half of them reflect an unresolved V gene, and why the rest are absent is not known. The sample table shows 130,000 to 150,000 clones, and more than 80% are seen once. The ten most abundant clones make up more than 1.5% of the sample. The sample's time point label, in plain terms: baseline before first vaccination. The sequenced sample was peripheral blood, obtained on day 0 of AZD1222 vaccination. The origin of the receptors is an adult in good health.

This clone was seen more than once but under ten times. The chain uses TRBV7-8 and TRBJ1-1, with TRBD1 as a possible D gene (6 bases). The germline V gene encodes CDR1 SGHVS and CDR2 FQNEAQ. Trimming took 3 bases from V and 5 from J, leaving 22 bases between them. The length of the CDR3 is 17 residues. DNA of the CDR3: TGTGCCAGCAGCTTCGGGGACACTAGAACATCGGAAACTGAAGCTTTCTTT. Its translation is CASSFGDTRTSETEAFF. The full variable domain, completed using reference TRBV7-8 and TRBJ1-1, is GAGVSQSPRYKVAKRGQDVALRCDPISGHVSLFWYQQALGQGPEFLTYFQNEAQLDKSGLPSDRFFAERPEGSVSTLKIQRTQQEDSAVYLCASSFGDTRTSETEAFFGQGTRLTVV.

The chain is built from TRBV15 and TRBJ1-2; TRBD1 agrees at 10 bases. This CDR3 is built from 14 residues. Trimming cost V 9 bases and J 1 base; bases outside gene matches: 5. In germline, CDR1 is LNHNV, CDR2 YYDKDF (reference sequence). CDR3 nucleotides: TGTGCCACTGGAGGGACAGGGGATAACTATGGCTACACCTTC. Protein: CATGGTGDNYGYTF.

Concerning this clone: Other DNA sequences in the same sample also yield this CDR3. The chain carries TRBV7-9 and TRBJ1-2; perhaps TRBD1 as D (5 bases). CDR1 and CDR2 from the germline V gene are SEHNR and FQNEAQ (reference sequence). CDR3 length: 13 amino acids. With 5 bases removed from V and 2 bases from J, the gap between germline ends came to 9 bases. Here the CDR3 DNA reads TGTGCCAGCAGCCCGGGACCCAACTATGGCTACACCTTC. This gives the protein CASSPGPNYGYTF. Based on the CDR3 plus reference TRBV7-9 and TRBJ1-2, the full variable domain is DTGVSQNPRHKITKRGQNVTFRCDPISEHNRLYWYRQTLGQGPEFLTYFQNEAQLEKSRLLSDRFSAERPKGSFSTLEIQRTEQGDSAMYLCASSPGPNYGYTFGSGTRLTVV.

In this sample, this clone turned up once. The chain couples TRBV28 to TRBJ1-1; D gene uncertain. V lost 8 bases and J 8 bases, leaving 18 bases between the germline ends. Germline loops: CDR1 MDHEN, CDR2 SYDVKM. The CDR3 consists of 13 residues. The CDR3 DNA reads TGTGCCAGCTCCCTAGGAGGGAGGAAAGAAGCTTTCTTT. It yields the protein CASSLGGRKEAFF.

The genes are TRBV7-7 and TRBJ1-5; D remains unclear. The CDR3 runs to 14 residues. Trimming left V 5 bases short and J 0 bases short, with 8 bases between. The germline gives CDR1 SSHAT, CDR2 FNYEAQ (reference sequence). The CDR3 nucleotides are TGTGCCAGCAGCGGACTATATAGCAATCAGCCCCAGCATTTT. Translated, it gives CASSGLYSNQPQHF.

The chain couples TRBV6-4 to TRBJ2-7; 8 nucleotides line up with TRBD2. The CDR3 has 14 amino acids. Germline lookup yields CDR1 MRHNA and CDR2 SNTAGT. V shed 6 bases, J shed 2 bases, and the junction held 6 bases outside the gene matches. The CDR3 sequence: CASRGSGATYEQYF. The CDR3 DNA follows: TGTGCCAGCAGAGGTAGCGGGGCTACCTACGAGCAGTACTTC.

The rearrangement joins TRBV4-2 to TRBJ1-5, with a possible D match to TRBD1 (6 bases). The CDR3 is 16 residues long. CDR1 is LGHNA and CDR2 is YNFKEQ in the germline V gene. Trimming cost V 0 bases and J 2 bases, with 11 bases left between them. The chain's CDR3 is CASSQEGDIGNQPQHF. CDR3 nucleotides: TGTGCCAGCAGCCAAGAGGGGGACATCGGCAATCAGCCCCAGCATTTT.

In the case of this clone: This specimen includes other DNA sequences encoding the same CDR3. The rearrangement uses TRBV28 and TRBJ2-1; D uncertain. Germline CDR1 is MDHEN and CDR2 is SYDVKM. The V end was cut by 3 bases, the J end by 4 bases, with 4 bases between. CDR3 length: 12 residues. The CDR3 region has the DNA TGTGCCAGCAGTTTGGGGTACAATGAGCAGTTCTTC. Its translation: CASSLGYNEQFF.

The CDR3 DNA reads TGTGCCAGCAGCCGGACAGGGACTTTGGTTGTTGCGCAGTATTTT. Translation gives CASSRTGTLVVAQYF. The chain links TRBV14 to TRBJ2-3; 8 bases match TRBD1. Germline V gene lookup returns CDR1 SGHDN and CDR2 FVKESK. V gave up 4 bases and J gave up 10 bases; unmatched junction bases: 13. This CDR3 contains 15 residues.

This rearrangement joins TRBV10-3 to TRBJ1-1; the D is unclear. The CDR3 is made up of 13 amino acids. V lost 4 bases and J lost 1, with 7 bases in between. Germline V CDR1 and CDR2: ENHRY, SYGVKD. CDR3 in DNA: TGTGCCATCAGTGTATCAGGGAACACTGAAGCTTTCTTT. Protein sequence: CAISVSGNTEAFF.

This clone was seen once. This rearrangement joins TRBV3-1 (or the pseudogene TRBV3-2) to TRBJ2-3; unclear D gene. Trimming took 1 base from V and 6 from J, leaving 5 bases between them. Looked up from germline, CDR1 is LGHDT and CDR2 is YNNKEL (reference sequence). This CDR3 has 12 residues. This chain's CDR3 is CASSQVQDTQYF. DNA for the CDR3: TGTGCCAGCAGCCAAGTCCAGGATACGCAGTATTTT.

For the CDR3, the DNA is TGTGCCAGCTCACCACCTTGGAGTCAGCCCCAGCATTTT. This encodes CASSPPWSQPQHF. The chain links TRBV18 to TRBJ1-5; D is unclear. The CDR3 totals 13 residues. Per germline, CDR1 KGHSH and CDR2 LQKENI. Trimming took off 0 bases at V and 6 bases at J, with 6 bases between the two ends.